The sequence of this T cell receptor beta chain was determined in a study of molecular identifiers for immune sequencing clone quantification (dated by TCRdb to 2016 to 2018). Regarding the research as a whole: In a replicate experiment, RNA from around 20,000 or 100,000 naive CD8 T cells was split into five aliquots, four of which were sequenced. This methods study benchmarked molecular-identifier clustering-based TCR repertoire sequencing (MIDCIRS) and TCR RNA copy counting, using CD8 T cells to do so.

Libraries were built with PCR. Instrument on record: Illumina HiSeq 4000. Bulk TCR libraries were prepared as previously described, using TCR primers listed in Table S5. Total RNA was purified with the Qiagen AllPrep DNA/RNA kit. Reads from multiple sequencing runs of the same library were pooled before analysis. The authors' analysis ran thus. Only reads with exact TCR constant sequence were kept, trimmed to 150 nt, and grouped by their 12-nt molecular barcodes. Reads inside each barcode group were sub-clustered using a 15% Levenshtein threshold, and a quality-weighted consensus sequence was constructed for each RNA molecule. Non-functional sequences were filtered out, along with any lower-count sequence sitting one edit away from another sequence. On the basis of fitting two negative binomial distributions, barcode sub-clusters with fewer than 20% of the maximum read count were discarded. TCRdb applied fastp at Q25 and MiXCR to the public reads, then kept only in-frame beta chains. A single entry per CDR3 protein holds the most common genes and DNA from its merged rows. Clone size and V and J calls follow TCRdb, not the original study. The sample table contains some 320,000 distinct CDR3 sequences; only one count was recorded for around a fifth of them. Approximately 0.84% of the sample is held by the ten biggest clonotypes.

The research as a whole found: Clones above 20 RNA copies held over 98% of molecules in CMV-specific effector cells but under 1% in naive cells. When barcode sub-clustering was left out, chimeric consensus sequences inflated TCR diversity, with chimeras reaching as high as 47%. Even against a background of one million naive CD8 T cells, spiked-in Jurkat TCR RNA amounting to a single cell's worth was reported to be detectable. Identical TCR molecules sharing a barcode could cause highly expanded clone sizes to be underestimated. Modeling estimated about three recovered TCR RNA copies per cell, compared with roughly 10 by digital PCR, which implies about 30% capture efficiency. The naive libraries included spiked-in Jurkat TCR RNA (approximately 11 copies' worth), and this RNA is not part of the donor repertoire.

Naive CD8 T cell libraries were made from around 18,000 to 910,000 sorted cells using 10%, 30% or 50% of purified RNA. On a BD FACSAria II, naive CD8 T cells were FACS-sorted as CD8+CD4-CCR7+CD45RA+ and collected into RLT Plus buffer. Nine to eleven TCR copies' worth of Jurkat RNA were spiked into about 20,000-1,100,000 naive CD8 T cell samples to test detection sensitivity. CD8 T cells were enriched using RosetteSep CD8+ T Cell Enrichment Cocktail and Ficoll-Paque, and the enriched cells then underwent ACK red cell lysis. This clonotype has at least ten counts. Its antigen specificity is not known. It has no much larger one-base neighbor in the sample; base qualities were not kept. V was cut back by 3 bases and J by 2 bases, leaving a gap of 16 bases between them. There are 15 amino acids in the CDR3, from cysteine to phenylalanine inclusive. Kept here is only the CDR3 DNA, which spans 45 bases and is read in frame from base 1. For CDR1 and CDR2, the germline V gene (reference sequence) lists DFQATT and SNEGSKA.

Sequencing used naive CD8+ T cells from blood, with Jurkat cell RNA spiked in. This sample's cell subset or site label indicates: FACS-sorted CD8+CD4-CCR7+CD45RA+ naive T cells. The TCR originated in a human donor in good health. Some libraries in this study had Jurkat cell RNA spiked in. Rearrangement joined TRBV20-1 to TRBJ2-5; TRBD2 is a weak D gene call, 7 bases matching. The bases read TGCAGTGCTAGTATTGGCGGGGGACATCAAGAGACCCAGTACTTC. This encodes CSASIGGGHQETQYF.